The clone carrying this T cell receptor beta chain appeared a single time. Assay used: immunoSEQ multiplex PCR; TCRdb lists only in-frame clones, some missing. The data show approximately 170,000 clones, around 89% seen once. The CDR3 contains 14 residues. CDR1 is MNHEY and CDR2 is SVGEGT in the germline V gene. The V gene end was trimmed by 5 bases and the J gene end by 2 bases; junction bases not matched to a gene: 4. The data were obtained in a study of T cell responses to AZD1222 COVID-19 vaccine. As for the study in general: Recipients boosted at about 4 weeks or about 12 weeks are pooled.

V usage is TRBV6-2 or TRBV6-3 and J usage is TRBJ2-7; TRBD1 matches 9 bases. The sequences come from peripheral blood, collected on day 0 of AZD1222 vaccination. The source is an adult in good health. CDR3 region: CASSLTGGPYEQYV. CDR3 bases: TGTGCCAGCAGTCTGACAGGGGGTCCCTACGAGCAGTACGTC.